What follows describes a single TCR beta chain. What it binds is not known. TCRdb reanalysed the reads using MiXCR and keeps one entry per CDR3 protein. The sample carries roughly 570,000 distinct CDR3 sequences, almost 40% recorded once. The CDR3 has 13 residues. The V gene lost 3 bases and the J gene lost 8 bases, with 12 bases spanning the gap. Looked up from germline, CDR1 is KGHDR and CDR2 is SFDVKD. The data derive from a study of T cell repertoires in cytomegalovirus infection. Study at large: From public TCR beta signatures came an indication of both CMV infection and matching HLA type. Broader study findings: The response measured ex vivo was dominated by TCR beta clonotypes (HLA-C-restricted and CMV-specific).

This clonotype was sampled from a human donor in good health (CMV status not recorded). Some clones in this sample may be carry-over from other donors' samples. The chain couples TRBV24-1 to TRBJ1-2; D gene ambiguous. The sample was cultured PBMCs, taken from culture after CMV antigen stimulation. This chain's CDR3 is CATSDDPSAGYTF. CDR3 DNA: TGTGCCACCAGTGATGACCCGTCGGCAGGCTACACCTTC.